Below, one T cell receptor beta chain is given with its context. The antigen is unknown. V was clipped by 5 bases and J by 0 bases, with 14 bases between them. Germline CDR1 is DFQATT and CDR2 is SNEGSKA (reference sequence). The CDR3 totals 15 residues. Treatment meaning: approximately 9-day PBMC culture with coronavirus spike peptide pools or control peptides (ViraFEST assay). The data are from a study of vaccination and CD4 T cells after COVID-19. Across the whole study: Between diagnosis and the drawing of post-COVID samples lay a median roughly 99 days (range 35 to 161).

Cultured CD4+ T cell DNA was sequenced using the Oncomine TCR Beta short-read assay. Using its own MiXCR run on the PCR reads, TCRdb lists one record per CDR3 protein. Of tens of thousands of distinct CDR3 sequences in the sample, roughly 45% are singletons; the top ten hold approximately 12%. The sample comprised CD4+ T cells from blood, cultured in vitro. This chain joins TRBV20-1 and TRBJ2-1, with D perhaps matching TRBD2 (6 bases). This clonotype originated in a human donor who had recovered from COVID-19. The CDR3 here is CSAGGQGRSYNEQFF. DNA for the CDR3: TGCAGTGCTGGAGGGCAGGGCCGCTCCTACAATGAGCAGTTCTTC.